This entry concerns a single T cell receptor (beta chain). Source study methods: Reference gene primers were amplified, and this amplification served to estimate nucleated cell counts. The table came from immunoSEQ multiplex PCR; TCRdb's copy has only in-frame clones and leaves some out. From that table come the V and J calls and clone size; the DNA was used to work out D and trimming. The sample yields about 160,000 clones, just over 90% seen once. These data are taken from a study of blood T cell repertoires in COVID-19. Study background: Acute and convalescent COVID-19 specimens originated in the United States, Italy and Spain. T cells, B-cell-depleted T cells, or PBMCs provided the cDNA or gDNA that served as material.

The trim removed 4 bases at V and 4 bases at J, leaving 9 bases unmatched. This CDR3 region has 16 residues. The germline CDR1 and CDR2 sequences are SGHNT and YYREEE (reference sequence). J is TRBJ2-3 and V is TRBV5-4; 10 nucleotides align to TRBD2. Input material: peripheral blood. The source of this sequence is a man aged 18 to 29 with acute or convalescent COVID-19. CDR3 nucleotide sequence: TGTGCCAGCAGCGCATGGACTAGCGGCTACCCAGATACGCAGTATTTT. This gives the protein CASSAWTSGYPDTQYF.